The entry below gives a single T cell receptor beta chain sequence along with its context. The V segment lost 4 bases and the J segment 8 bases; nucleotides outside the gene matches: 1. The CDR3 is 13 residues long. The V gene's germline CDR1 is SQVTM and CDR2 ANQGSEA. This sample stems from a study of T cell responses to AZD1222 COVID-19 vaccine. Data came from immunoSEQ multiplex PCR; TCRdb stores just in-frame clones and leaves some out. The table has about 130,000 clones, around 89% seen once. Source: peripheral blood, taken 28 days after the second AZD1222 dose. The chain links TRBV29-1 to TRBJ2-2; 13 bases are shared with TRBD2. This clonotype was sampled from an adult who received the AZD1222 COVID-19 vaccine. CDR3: CSVAGLAGGELFF. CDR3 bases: TGCAGCGTTGCGGGACTAGCGGGAGGGGAGCTGTTTTTT.